The rows below give T cell receptor beta chains drawn from one sample of a study of shared clonotypes between healthy human individuals. The data were produced by immunoSEQ multiplex PCR, yet TCRdb's version contains in-frame clones alone and is incomplete. The table has around 2.1 million clones, about 92% seen once. Material: naive CD8+ T cells from PBMCs. These receptors were obtained from a man between 18 and 35 years old in good health. Some clones in this sample may be carry-over from other donors' samples. Each CDR3 is given with its conserved first and last residue. A D gene is named only where the DNA matches it firmly. Not all rows give a size; the values are once, few, many and, for expanded clones, a class.

TRBJ2-2 15 NA NA TRBV7-6 CASSLGRIGTGELFF
TRBJ2-7 11 NA TRBD1 TRBV6-5 CASGTAYEQYF
TRBJ2-6 16 NA TRBD1 TRBV5-1 CASSSRQGSGANVLTF
TRBJ2-3 15 NA NA TRBV10-3 CAISEPQAPTDTQYF
TRBJ2-7 13 NA TRBD2 TRBV27 CASRTGGSYEQYF
TRBJ2-1 15 NA TRBD2 TRBV7-9 CASSPATSGDNEQFF
TRBJ1-3 15 NA NA TRBV9 CASSVSGGEGNTIYF
TRBJ2-3 16 NA NA TRBV27 CASSFPGEDHRDTQYF
TRBJ1-1 15 NA NA TRBV28 CASSLLGDAGTEAFF
TRBJ2-7 13 NA NA TRBV6-1 CASSEGQDYEQYF
TRBJ2-7 13 NA TRBD2 TRBV29-1 CSVQGLADYEQYF
TRBJ1-1 12 NA NA TRBV27 CASSPPSTEAFF
TRBJ1-5 14 NA NA TRBV5-6 CASSDYRDDQPQHF
TRBJ2-2 15 NA NA TRBV2 CASSAGLPNTGELFF
TRBJ1-5 14 NA NA TRBV5-6 CASSLGGVHQPQHF
TRBJ2-1 13 NA NA TRBV7-6 CASSLVFRDEQFF
TRBJ2-7 13 NA NA TRBV6-5 CASSYSEGNEQYF
TRBJ2-1 17 NA TRBD2 TRBV11-2 CASSPSLSGRAYDEQFF
TRBJ1-3 14 NA NA TRBV11-2 CASSLDGFGNTIYF
TRBJ2-7 13 NA TRBD1 TRBV5-6 CASSPDRALLQYF
TRBJ2-3 18 NA NA TRBV21-1 CASSKLAGGIFSTDTQYF
TRBJ2-7 11 NA NA TRBV5-4 CASSLLGEQYF
TRBJ1-1 12 NA TRBD1 TRBV19 CASTTGGTEAFF
TRBJ2-7 14 NA NA TRBV6-5 CASSYVGARDEQYF
TRBJ1-2 19 once NA TRBV21-1 CASSLSDVEGIAHHYGYTF
TRBJ1-5 15 NA NA TRBV28 CASSLPQGTDQPQHF
TRBJ1-3 15 NA TRBD1 TRBV27 CASRPRDSSGNTIYF
TRBJ2-2 17 NA NA TRBV7-9 CASSLDQDIWSTGELFF
TRBJ2-1 12 NA NA TRBV7-9 CASSLEGNEQFF
TRBJ1-3 14 NA NA TRBV28 CASSWTVSGNTIYF
TRBJ2-7 13 NA NA TRBV7-9 CASSLGPSYEQYF
TRBJ1-5 14 NA NA TRBV9 CASSVGGGPQPQHF
TRBJ1-2 10 once NA TRBV20-1 CSARRGGYTF
TRBJ1-1 15 few TRBD1 TRBV28 CASSLLGTGDTEAFF
TRBJ1-1 13 few NA TRBV29-1 CSVEEGRGTEAFF
TRBJ1-2 18 NA NA TRBV27 CASSSYTAVPGSNYGYTF
TRBJ1-1 13 NA NA TRBV27 CASSLWLNTEAFF
TRBJ2-7 15 NA TRBD1 TRBV11-2 CASSSRDRASYEQYF
TRBJ2-7 14 once NA TRBV6-1 CASSEGVLDYEQYF
TRBJ2-1 15 NA NA TRBV7-9 CASSFTGESYNEQFF
TRBJ2-7 14 NA NA TRBV7-8 CASSSRDGPYEQYF
TRBJ2-3 16 NA TRBD2 TRBV2 CASSERLAGSLHTQYF
TRBJ1-2 14 NA NA TRBV7-3 CASSSSAPNYGYTF
TRBJ2-2 21 NA TRBD2 TRBV5-1 CASSWRGGQSTSGSFTGELFF
TRBJ2-7 14 NA NA TRBV6-5 CASSYSDRSYEQYF
TRBJ2-7 15 NA NA TRBV12-1 CASSFEGGIGYEQYF
TRBJ2-7 17 NA NA TRBV5-1 CASSQGSKGVHSYEQYF
TRBJ1-2 14 NA NA TRBV27 CASSIRAPNYGYTF
TRBJ2-7 12 NA NA TRBV5-6 CASSSGYYEQYF
TRBJ1-1 12 NA NA TRBV9 CASSPDGTEAFF